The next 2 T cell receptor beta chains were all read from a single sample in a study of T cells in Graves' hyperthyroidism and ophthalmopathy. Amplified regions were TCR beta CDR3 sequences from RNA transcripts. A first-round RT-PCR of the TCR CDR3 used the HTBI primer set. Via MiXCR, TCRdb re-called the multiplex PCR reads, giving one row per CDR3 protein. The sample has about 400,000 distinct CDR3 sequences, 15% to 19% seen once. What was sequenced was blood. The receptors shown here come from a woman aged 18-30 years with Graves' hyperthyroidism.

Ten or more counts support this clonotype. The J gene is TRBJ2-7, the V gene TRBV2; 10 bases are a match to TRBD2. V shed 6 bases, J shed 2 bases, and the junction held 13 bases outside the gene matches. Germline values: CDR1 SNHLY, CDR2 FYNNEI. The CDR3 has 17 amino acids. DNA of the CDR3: TGTGCCAGCAGCGAATTTACTAGCGGGGCTATTCCCTACGAGCAGTACTTC. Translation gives CASSEFTSGAIPYEQYF.

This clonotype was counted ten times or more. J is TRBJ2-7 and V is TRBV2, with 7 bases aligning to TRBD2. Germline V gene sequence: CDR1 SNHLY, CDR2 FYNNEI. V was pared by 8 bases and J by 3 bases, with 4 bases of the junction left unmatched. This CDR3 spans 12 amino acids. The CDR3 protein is CASQRGGYEQYF. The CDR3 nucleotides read TGTGCCAGCCAGCGGGGCGGCTACGAGCAGTACTTC. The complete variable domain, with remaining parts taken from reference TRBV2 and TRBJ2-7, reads EPEVTQTPSHQVTQMGQEVILRCVPISNHLYFYWYRQILGQKVEFLVSFYNNEISEKSEIFDDQFSVERPDGSNFTLKIRSTKLEDSAMYFCASQRGGYEQYFGPGTRLTVT.